Each of the 16 T cell receptor beta chains below was sequenced from the same sample in a study of technical replicates of blood from a handful of donors. TCRdb's copy holds only in-frame clones and misses some; the assay was immunoSEQ multiplex PCR. Of about 13,000 clones listed, roughly 83% are singletons. Sequenced material: PBMCs. Receptor source: a human donor in good health.

This clone was seen only a few times. The chain couples TRBV2 to TRBJ2-7, with D possibly TRBD2 on 5 matching bases. Trimming removed 3 bases at V and 2 bases at J, with 8 bases between. CDR3 length equals 13 residues. Germline CDR1 is SNHLY and CDR2 is FYNNEI. CDR3 residues: CASSDVGAYEQYF. The CDR3 DNA follows: TGTGCCAGCAGTGATGTCGGGGCCTACGAGCAGTACTTC.

This chain joins TRBV6-5 and TRBJ2-7, with 8 bases identical to TRBD2. Trimming removed 6 bases from V and 4 bases from J; junction bases left unmatched: 11. The CDR3 covers 15 residues. CDR1 is MNHEY, CDR2 SVGAGI, per germline. This chain's CDR3 is CASRSPGLEKYEQYF. CDR3 sequence (DNA): TGTGCCAGCAGATCCCCGGGACTAGAAAAGTACGAGCAGTACTTC.

This clone was found a few times. This chain links TRBV6-5 with TRBJ2-7; TRBD1 agrees at 7 bases. Germline CDR1 is MNHEY and CDR2 is SVGAGI. The CDR3 length is 14 residues. Germline trimming cut 5 bases from V and 2 bases from J; bases unmatched to any gene: 6. The CDR3 DNA reads TGTGCCAGCAGTCGAAACGACAGGGCCTACGAGCAGTACTTC. As protein: CASSRNDRAYEQYF.

The chain is built from TRBV19 and TRBJ2-7, with D possibly TRBD1 on 6 matching bases. The ends were cut back, 5 bases at V and 6 bases at J, with 20 bases in the middle. CDR1 and CDR2 from the germline V gene are LNHDA and SQIVND (reference sequence). The CDR3 is 15 residues long. The CDR3 DNA reads as TGTGCCAGTAGTCCCGAGGGGAAAGGGGGATCCGAGCAGTACTTC. This translates into CASSPEGKGGSEQYF.

The CDR3 sequence is CASSQGGAGTSGEQFF. As DNA, the CDR3 is TGTGCCAGCAGCCAAGGTGGCGCAGGGACAAGCGGTGAGCAGTTCTTC. V and J are TRBV4-2 and TRBJ2-1; maybe TRBD1 (6 bases). Germline V CDR1 and CDR2: LGHNA, YNFKEQ. Trimming pared 1 base from V and 9 bases from J, leaving 19 bases between. The CDR3 sequence is 16 residues long.

The genes are TRBV19 and TRBJ1-1, with D unresolved. The CDR3 is made up of 12 amino acids. Germline-derived CDR1 and CDR2 are LNHDA and SQIVND (reference sequence). Trimming pared 5 bases from V and 7 bases from J, leaving 11 bases between. CDR3 nucleotide sequence: TGTGCCAGTAGTCTTCTCGGGGTTGAAGCTTTCTTT. Protein product: CASSLLGVEAFF.

The chain carries TRBV25-1 and TRBJ2-4, with D hard to call. With 3 bases removed from V and 0 bases from J, the gap between germline ends came to 9 bases. Germline CDR1 reads MGHDK; CDR2 reads SYGVNS. This CDR3 has 15 residues. The CDR3 here is CASSDQTLAKNIQYF. The CDR3 DNA reads as TGTGCCAGCAGTGATCAAACTTTAGCCAAAAACATTCAGTACTTC.

J is TRBJ2-4 and V is TRBV2; 8 bases align to TRBD1. Per germline, CDR1 SNHLY and CDR2 FYNNEI. J was trimmed by 6 bases and V by 4 bases; bases with no gene match: 5. The CDR3 runs 14 residues. CDR3 region: CASSVQGAVNIQYF. CDR3 coding DNA: TGTGCCAGCAGTGTCCAGGGGGCGGTAAACATTCAGTACTTC.

The V call is TRBV30, the J call TRBJ2-1; D not resolved. The CDR3 is made up of 12 amino acids. V lost 2 bases and J lost 10, with 12 bases in between. Per germline, CDR1 GTSNPN and CDR2 SVGIG (reference sequence). The CDR3 reads CAWSSLTREQFF. Here the CDR3 DNA reads TGTGCCTGGAGTAGCCTGACCAGGGAGCAGTTCTTC.

V and J are TRBV10-3 and TRBJ2-5, with 8 bases fitting TRBD1. From germline, CDR1 is ENHRY and CDR2 SYGVKD. After removal of 2 bases from V and 5 bases from J, the junction contained 16 bases not matched to a gene. The CDR3 covers 18 residues. The CDR3 region is CAISETGTGQGGFETQYF. The CDR3 nucleotides are TGTGCCATCAGTGAGACCGGGACAGGACAAGGGGGATTTGAGACCCAGTACTTC.

V gene TRBV27 combines with J gene TRBJ1-6; no definite D call. The CDR3 has 13 amino acids. V was trimmed by 6 bases and J by 8 bases, leaving 11 bases between them. CDR1 and CDR2 (germline): MNHEY, SMNVEV (reference sequence). CDR3 sequence (DNA): TGTGCCAGCAGGGCGGCCGCTCATTCACCCCTCCACTTT. Protein: CASRAAAHSPLHF.

This clone was picked up a small number of times. The same CDR3 is also encoded by other DNA sequences in this sample. The chain carries TRBV18 and TRBJ1-4; maybe TRBD1 (5 bases). Germline assignment: CDR1 KGHSH and CDR2 LQKENI. V was clipped by 1 base and J by 5 bases, with 11 bases between them. The CDR3 runs to 15 residues. Here the CDR3 DNA reads TGTGCCAGCTCACCACTCCAGGGCCGAAATGAAAAACTGTTTTTT. Its protein is CASSPLQGRNEKLFF.

The chain links TRBV23-1 to TRBJ2-1; 12 positions match TRBD2. TRBV23-1 counts as an open reading frame of uncertain function. V was pared by 0 bases and J by 8 bases, with 5 bases of the junction left unmatched. The CDR3 has 16 amino acids. The CDR3 spells CASSQSRTSGTHEQFF. CDR3 DNA sequence: TGCGCCAGCAGTCAATCACGGACTAGCGGGACCCATGAGCAGTTCTTC.

The genes are TRBV5-8 and TRBJ2-1; tentative D call: TRBD1 (6 bases). CDR3 size: 14 residues. From germline, CDR1 is SGHTS and CDR2 YDEGEE. With 0 bases removed from V and 5 bases from J, the gap between germline ends came to 9 bases. The CDR3 DNA sequence: TGTGCCAGCAGCTTGGGGACAGTCCACAATGAGCAGTTCTTC. Protein product: CASSLGTVHNEQFF.

This chain links TRBV7-8 with TRBJ2-7, with 7 positions matching TRBD1. V trimming: 5 bases; J trimming: 0 bases; junction bases outside the gene matches: 4. Germline V gene sequence: CDR1 SGHVS, CDR2 FQNEAQ. This CDR3 contains 14 residues. The CDR3 DNA reads TGTGCCAGCAGCAGGGACAGCCCCTCCTACGAGCAGTACTTC. Translation: CASSRDSPSYEQYF.

This clone was detected a few times. This chain links TRBV5-4 with TRBJ1-5; no clear D. V was cut by 1 base and J by 5 bases, with 7 bases left in between. CDR3 length: 13 amino acids. In germline, CDR1 is SGHNT, CDR2 YYREEE (reference sequence). CDR3 sequence: CASSLILYQPQHF. The CDR3 region has the DNA TGTGCCAGCAGCTTGATTCTGTATCAGCCCCAGCATTTT.